The entry that follows covers one T cell receptor (beta chain) sequence. Antigen unknown. Each CDR3 protein gets one entry after TCRdb re-called the 5' RACE reads with MiXCR. The sample lists 170,000 or so distinct CDR3 sequences, 25% to 40% occurring once. This CDR3 region has 15 residues. Per germline, CDR1 GTSNPN and CDR2 SVGIG (reference sequence). Losses at the gene ends were 1 base for V and 7 bases for J; bases not matched to a gene: 4. The sample comes from a study of T-cell memory formation after mild COVID-19. The study, taken as a whole, reports: Contracting CD8+ clones were enriched in EMRA, CD4+ mainly in CM and EM.

This receptor was identified in an adult woman who had mild COVID-19 (a few samples of this study predate the infection). Cell type and time point are not known. This chain connects TRBV30 to TRBJ2-2; 12 bases map to TRBD2. What was sequenced was PBMCs or a T cell subset sorted from them (not recorded which). The CDR3 is CAWSATSGRFGELFF. As DNA, the CDR3 is TGTGCCTGGAGTGCAACTAGCGGGAGGTTCGGGGAGCTGTTTTTT.